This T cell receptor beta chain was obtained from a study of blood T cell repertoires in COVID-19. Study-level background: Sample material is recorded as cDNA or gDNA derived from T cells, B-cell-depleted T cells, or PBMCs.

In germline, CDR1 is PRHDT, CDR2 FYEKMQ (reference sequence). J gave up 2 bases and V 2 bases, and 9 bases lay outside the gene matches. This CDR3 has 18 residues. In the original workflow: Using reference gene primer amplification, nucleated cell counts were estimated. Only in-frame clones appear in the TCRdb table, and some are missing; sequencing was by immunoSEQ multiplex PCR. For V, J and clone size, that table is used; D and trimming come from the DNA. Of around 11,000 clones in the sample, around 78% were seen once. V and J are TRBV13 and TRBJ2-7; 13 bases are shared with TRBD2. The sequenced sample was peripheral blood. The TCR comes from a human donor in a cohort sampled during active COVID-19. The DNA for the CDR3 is TGTGCCAGCAGCTTACTGGGACTAGCGGGAACCACCCCCTACGAGCAGTACTTC. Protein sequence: CASSLLGLAGTTPYEQYF.